The clone carrying this T cell receptor (beta chain) has a single count. These data originate in a study of control samples from healthy donors and cancer patients. The table came from immunoSEQ multiplex PCR; TCRdb's copy has only in-frame clones and leaves some out. The table lists 100,000 to 150,000 clones, 80% to 95% of them singletons. The germline V gene has CDR1 GTSNPN and CDR2 SVGIG (reference sequence). V was trimmed by 0 bases and J by 4 bases, leaving 4 bases between them. The CDR3 is made up of 11 amino acids. The chain employs TRBV30 and TRBJ2-7; D is unclear. The origin of this receptor is a man aged 18 to 35 in good health. Input material: blood. For the CDR3, the DNA is TGTGCCTGGAGTGTAGGTTACGAGCAGTACTTC. It is translated as CAWSVGYEQYF.